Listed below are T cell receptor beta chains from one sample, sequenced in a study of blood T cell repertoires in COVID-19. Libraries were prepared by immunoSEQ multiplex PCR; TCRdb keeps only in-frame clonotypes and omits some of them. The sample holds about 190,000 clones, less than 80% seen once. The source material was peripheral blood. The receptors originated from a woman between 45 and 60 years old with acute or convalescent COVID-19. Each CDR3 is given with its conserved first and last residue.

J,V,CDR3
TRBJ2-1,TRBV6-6,CASSYGGLASEQFF
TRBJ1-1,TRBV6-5,CASNGQLLMNTEAFF
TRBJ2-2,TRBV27,CASSLGQGRDGELFF
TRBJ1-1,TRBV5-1,CASSLAVNTEAFF
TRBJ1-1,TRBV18,CASSPNPGQGKEAFF
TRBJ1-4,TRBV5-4,CASSHHGQEKLFF
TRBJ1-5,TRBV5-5,CASSPDRGNTVQPQHF
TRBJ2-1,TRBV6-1,CASSDEGHSYNEQFF
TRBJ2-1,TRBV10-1,CASSPGTSGSDEQFF
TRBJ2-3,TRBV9,CASSSEGLGLDTQYF
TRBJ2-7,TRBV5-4,CASSFPDRGEQYF
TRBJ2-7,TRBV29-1,CSVGAGAPYEQYF
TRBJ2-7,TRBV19,CASSIENSQYF
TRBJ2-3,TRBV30,CAWSVEVTSTDTQYF
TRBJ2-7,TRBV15,CATSRFPGQGYEQYF
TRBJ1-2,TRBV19,CASSKVLGTGNYGYTF
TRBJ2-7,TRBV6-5,CASRQTGVSYEQYF
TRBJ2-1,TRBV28,CASTAHPRDEQFF
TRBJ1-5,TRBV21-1,CASQGNQPQHF
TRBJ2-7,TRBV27,CASSFGTPYEQYF
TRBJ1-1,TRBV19,CASRYRGRSIEAFF
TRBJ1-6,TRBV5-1,CASSTGSSSYNSPLHF
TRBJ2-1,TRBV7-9,CASPRGGVVSSSYNEQFF
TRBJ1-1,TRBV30,CAWTQGRTEAFF
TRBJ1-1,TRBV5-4,CASSSRGAGSEAFF
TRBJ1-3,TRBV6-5,CASSRRGSGNTIYF
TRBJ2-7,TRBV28,CASSGRTGRHQYF
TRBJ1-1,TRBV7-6,CASSLRRGTEAFF
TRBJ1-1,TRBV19,CASSDRRNTEAFF
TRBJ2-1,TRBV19,CASKGQTLIGEQFF
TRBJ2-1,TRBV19,CASSADRGANEQFF
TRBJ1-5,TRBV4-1,CASSLGQPNQPQHF
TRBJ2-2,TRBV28,CASRRQGLSGELFF
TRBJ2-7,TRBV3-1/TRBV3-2,CASSQHSGRAAEQYF
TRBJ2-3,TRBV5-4,CASSLDRVLTDTQYF
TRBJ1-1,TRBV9,CASSAVGSKAEAFF
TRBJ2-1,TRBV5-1,CASTLGGGYNEQFF
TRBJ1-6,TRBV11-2,CASSPNPDRTVSPLHF
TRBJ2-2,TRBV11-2,CASRKNRVKDTGELFF
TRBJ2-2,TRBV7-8,CASSSGQGVLTGELFF
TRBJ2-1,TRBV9,CASSVVGTSSGEQFF
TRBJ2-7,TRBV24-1,CATSDSRTGDEQYF
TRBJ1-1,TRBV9,CASSVVGQPLNTEAFF
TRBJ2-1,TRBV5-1,CASSFISGQAYNEQFF
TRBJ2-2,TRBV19,CASSIVLAGANTGELFF
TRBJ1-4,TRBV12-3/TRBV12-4,CASSSGEREKLFF
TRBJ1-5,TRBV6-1,CASSDQVASNQPQHF
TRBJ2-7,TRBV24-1,CATSDATRTYEQYF
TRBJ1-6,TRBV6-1,CASSEAGWAYNSPLHF
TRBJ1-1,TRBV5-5,CASSLNTVMNTEAFF
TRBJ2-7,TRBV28,CASSWDLDPYEQYF